This T cell receptor (beta chain) emerged from a study of T cell changes during pregnancy in multiple sclerosis. The CDR3 contains 16 residues. The germline V gene has CDR1 MNHEY and CDR2 SVGAGI. Trimming took off 1 base at V and 4 bases at J, with 11 bases between the two ends. The repertoire was sequenced with immunoSEQ multiplex PCR; TCRdb's copy has only in-frame clones and lacks some. The sample lists about 130,000 clones, about 96% occurring once. The origin of this receptor is a female donor with multiple sclerosis, enrolled in a pregnancy study. This sequence joins TRBV6-5 and TRBJ2-6; perhaps TRBD2 as D (6 bases). The sequencing here drew on peripheral blood, taken after pregnancy. The CDR3 spells CASSYWRGGGANVLTF. The CDR3 DNA is TGTGCCAGCAGTTACTGGCGGGGCGGAGGGGCCAACGTCCTGACTTTC.